The sequence of this TCR beta chain was determined in a study of cytomegalovirus exposure and HLA in healthy donors. Study-level points and caveats: Reported results showed that the classifier diagnosed cytomegalovirus status with high specificity and sensitivity. Researchers catalogued 150 or so TCR beta chains as cytomegalovirus-associated.

Germline assignment: CDR1 LGHNA and CDR2 YSLEER. Between the trimmed V and J ends, which lost 4 bases and 8 bases, there was a span of 21 bases. The CDR3 sequence is 16 residues long. Of note for this clone: Its specificity is not known.

Clones were read by immunoSEQ multiplex PCR, and TCRdb kept only the in-frame ones, dropping some. Among 150,000 to 180,000 clones listed, 86% were seen once. The rearrangement joins TRBV4-3 to TRBJ2-1; D possibly corresponds to TRBD1 (7 bases). Sequencing input: PBMCs. The sequence came from a man between 18 and 29 years old in good health and CMV-seropositive. The CDR3 DNA reads TGCGCCAGCAGCCCAAGAGGAGGGGGCGATGGAGATGAGCAGTTCTTC. Translating gives CASSPRGGGDGDEQFF.